The source of this TCR beta chain is a study of blood T cell repertoires in COVID-19. The CDR3 runs to 16 residues. The ends lost 4 bases at V and 11 bases at J; junction bases unmatched: 19. CDR1 and CDR2 (germline): SGHNT, YYREEE (reference sequence). Before being deemed recovered, Cohort 3 donors had two negative PCRs, clearance, or symptom resolution. Produced via immunoSEQ multiplex PCR; TCRdb's table is partial and in-frame only. In the table there are a few hundred thousand clones, 80% to 90% of which are singletons. This clonotype was sampled from a woman between 25 and 40 years old who had recovered from COVID-19. This chain links TRBV5-4 with TRBJ1-2, with 8 bases lining up with TRBD1. Source material: PBMCs or T cells enriched from blood (not recorded which). CDR3 sequence: CASSTDRRQGAGGYTF. The CDR3 region has the DNA TGTGCCAGCAGCACCGATCGACGGCAGGGGGCGGGAGGGTACACCTTC.